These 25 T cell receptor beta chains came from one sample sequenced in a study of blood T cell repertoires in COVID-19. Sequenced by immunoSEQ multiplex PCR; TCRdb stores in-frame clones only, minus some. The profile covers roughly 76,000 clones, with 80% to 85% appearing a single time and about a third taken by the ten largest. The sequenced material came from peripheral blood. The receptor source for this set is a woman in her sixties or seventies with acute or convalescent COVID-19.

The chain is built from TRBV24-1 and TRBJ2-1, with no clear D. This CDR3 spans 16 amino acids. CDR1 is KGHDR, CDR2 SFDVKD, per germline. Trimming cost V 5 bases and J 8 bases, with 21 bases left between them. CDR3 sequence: CATSAGSLTSIDEQFF. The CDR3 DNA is TGTGCCACCAGTGCGGGTAGCCTAACAAGTATCGATGAGCAGTTCTTC.

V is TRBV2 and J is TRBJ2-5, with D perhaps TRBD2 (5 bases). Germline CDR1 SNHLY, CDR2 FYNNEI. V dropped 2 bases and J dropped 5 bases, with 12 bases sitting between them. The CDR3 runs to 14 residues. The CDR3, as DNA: TGTGCCAGCAGTGAACGGCGGGCAGCCGAGACCCAGTACTTC. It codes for CASSERRAAETQYF.

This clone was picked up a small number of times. The CDR3 protein is CASSEGGGANYGYTF. In nucleotides, the CDR3 is TGTGCCAGCAGTGAAGGAGGGGGCGCAAACTATGGCTACACCTTC. The chain couples TRBV6-1 to TRBJ1-2; 7 nucleotides match TRBD1. Germline loops: CDR1 MNHNS, CDR2 SASEGT. The junction had 4 bases not matched to a gene; V was cut back by 1 base and J by 2 bases. The CDR3 extends over 15 amino acids.

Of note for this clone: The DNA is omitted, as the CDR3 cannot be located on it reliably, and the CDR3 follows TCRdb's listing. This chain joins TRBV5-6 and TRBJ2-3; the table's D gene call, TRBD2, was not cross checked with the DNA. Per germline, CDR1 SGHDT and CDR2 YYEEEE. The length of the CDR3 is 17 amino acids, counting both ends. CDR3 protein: CASSVGPGLVGPDTQYF.

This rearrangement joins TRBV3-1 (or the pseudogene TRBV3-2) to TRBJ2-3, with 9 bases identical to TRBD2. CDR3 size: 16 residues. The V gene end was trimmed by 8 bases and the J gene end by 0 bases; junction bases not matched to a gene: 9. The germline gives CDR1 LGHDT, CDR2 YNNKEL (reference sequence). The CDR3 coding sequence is TGTGCCAGCGCCCCAGGGACTAGCCGAAGCACAGATACGCAGTATTTT. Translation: CASAPGTSRSTDTQYF.

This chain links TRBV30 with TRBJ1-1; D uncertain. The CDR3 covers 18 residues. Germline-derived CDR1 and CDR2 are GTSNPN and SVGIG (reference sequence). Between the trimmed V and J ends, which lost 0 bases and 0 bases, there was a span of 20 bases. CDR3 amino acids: CAWSVLFSSEVLNTEAFF. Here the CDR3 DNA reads TGTGCCTGGAGTGTGTTATTTTCCTCTGAGGTTTTGAACACTGAAGCTTTCTTT.

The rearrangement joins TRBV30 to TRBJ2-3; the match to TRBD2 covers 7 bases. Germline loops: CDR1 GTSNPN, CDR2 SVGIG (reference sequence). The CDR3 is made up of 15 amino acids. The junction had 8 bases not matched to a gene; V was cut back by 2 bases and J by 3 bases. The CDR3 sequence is CAWSRSGILTDTQYF. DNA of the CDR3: TGTGCCTGGAGTCGGAGCGGGATTTTGACAGATACGCAGTATTTT.

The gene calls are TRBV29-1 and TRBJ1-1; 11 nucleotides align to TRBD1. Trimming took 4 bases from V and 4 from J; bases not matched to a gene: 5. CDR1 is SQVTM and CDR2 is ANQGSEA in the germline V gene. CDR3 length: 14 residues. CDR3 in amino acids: CSVVGGQGGTEAFF. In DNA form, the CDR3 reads TGCAGCGTTGTTGGGGGACAGGGGGGCACTGAAGCTTTCTTT.

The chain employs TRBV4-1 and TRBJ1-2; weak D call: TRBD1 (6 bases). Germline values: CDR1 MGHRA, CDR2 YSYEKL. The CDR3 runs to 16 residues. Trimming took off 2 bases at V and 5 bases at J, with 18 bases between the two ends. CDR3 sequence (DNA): TGCGCCAGCAGCCAACCGGGCAGGGGCGGAACATATGGCTACACCTTC. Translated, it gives CASSQPGRGGTYGYTF.

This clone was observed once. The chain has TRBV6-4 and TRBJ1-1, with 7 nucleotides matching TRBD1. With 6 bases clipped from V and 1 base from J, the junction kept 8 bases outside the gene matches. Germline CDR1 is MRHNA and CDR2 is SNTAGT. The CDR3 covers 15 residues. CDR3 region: CASRPQGQTNTEAFF. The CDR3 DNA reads TGTGCCAGCAGACCTCAGGGACAGACGAACACTGAAGCTTTCTTT.

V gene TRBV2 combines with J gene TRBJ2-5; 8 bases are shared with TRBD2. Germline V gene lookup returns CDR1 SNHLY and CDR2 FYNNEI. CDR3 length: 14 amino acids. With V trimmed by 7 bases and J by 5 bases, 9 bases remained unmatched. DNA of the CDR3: TGTGCCAGCACTAAGCGGGAGAGACGTGAGACCCAGTACTTC. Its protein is CASTKRERRETQYF. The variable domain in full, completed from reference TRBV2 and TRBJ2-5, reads EPEVTQTPSHQVTQMGQEVILRCVPISNHLYFYWYRQILGQKVEFLVSFYNNEISEKSEIFDDQFSVERPDGSNFTLKIRSTKLEDSAMYFCASTKRERRETQYFGPGTRLLVL.

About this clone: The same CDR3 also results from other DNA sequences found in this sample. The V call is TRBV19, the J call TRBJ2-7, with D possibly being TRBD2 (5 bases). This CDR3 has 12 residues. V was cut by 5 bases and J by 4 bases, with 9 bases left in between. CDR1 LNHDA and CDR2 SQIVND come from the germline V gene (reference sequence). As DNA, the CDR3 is TGTGCCAGTAGTGATCGGGGTTACGAGCAGTACTTC. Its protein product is CASSDRGYEQYF.

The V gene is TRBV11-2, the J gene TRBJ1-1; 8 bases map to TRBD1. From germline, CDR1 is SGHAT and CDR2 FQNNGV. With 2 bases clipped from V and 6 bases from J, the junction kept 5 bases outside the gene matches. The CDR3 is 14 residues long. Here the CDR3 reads CASSLRRGLAEAFF. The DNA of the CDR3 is TGTGCCAGCAGCTTACGCAGGGGGCTGGCTGAAGCTTTCTTT.

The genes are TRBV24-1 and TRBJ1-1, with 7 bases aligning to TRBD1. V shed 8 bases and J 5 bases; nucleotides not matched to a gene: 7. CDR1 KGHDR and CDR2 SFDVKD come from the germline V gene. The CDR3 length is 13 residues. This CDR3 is CATKLSGGTEAFF. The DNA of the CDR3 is TGTGCCACCAAATTATCAGGGGGGACTGAAGCTTTCTTT.

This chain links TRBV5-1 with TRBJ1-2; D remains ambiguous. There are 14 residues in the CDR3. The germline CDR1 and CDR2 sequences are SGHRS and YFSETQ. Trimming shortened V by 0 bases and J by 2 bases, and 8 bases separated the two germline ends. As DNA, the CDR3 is TGCGCCAGCAGCTTGGTGGGCAGCAACTATGGCTACACCTTC. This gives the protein CASSLVGSNYGYTF.

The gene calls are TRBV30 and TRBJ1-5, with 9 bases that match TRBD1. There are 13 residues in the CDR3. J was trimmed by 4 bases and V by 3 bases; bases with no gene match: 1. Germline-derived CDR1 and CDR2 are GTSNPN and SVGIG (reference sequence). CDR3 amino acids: CAWRQGANQPQHF. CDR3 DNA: TGTGCCTGGAGACAGGGGGCGAATCAGCCCCAGCATTTT. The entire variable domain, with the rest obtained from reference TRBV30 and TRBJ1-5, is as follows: SQTIHQWPATLVQPVGSPLSLECTVEGTSNPNLYWYRQAAGRGLQLLFYSVGIGQISSEVPQNLSASRPQDRQFILSSKKLLLSDSGFYLCAWRQGANQPQHFGDGTRLSIL.

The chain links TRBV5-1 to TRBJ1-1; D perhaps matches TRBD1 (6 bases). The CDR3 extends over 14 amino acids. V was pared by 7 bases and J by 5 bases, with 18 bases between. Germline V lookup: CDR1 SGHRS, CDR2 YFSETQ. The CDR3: CASGQGPEGTEAFF. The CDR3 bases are TGCGCCAGCGGTCAGGGGCCAGAGGGGACTGAAGCTTTCTTT.

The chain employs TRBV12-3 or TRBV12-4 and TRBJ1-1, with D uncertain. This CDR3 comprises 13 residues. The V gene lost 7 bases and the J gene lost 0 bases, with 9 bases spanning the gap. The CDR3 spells CASINSMNTEAFF. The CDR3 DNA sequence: TGTGCCAGCATCAACAGTATGAACACTGAAGCTTTCTTT.

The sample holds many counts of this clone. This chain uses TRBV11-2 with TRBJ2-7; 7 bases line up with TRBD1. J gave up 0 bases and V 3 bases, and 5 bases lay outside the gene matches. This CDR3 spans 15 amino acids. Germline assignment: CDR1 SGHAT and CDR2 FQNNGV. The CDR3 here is CASSLTGPTSYEQYF. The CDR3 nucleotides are TGTGCCAGCAGCTTGACAGGGCCGACCTCCTACGAGCAGTACTTC.

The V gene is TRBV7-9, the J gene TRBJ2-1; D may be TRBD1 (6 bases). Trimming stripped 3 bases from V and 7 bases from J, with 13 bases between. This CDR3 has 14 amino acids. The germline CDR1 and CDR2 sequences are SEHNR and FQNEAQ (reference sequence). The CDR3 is CASSFRQGRNEQFF. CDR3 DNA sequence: TGTGCCAGCAGCTTTCGGCAGGGGAGAAATGAGCAGTTCTTC.

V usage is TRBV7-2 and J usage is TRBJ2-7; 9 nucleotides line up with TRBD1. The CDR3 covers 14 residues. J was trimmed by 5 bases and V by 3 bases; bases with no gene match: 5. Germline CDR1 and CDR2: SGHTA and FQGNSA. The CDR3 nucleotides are TGTGCCAGCAGCTTGAAGACAGGGGGTCACGAGCAGTACTTC. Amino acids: CASSLKTGGHEQYF. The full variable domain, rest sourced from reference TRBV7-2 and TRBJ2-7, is GAGVSQSPSNKVTEKGKDVELRCDPISGHTALYWYRQSLGQGLEFLIYFQGNSAPDKSGLPSDRFSAERTGGSVSTLTIQRTQQEDSAVYLCASSLKTGGHEQYFGPGTRLTVT.

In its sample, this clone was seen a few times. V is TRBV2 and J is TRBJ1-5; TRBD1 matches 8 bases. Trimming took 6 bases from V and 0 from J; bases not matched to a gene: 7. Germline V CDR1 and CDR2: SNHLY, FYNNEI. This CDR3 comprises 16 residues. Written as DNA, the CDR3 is TGTGCCAGCAGGGAACAGGGGGAATCTAGCAATCAGCCCCAGCATTTT. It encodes CASREQGESSNQPQHF. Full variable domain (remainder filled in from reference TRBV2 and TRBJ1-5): EPEVTQTPSHQVTQMGQEVILRCVPISNHLYFYWYRQILGQKVEFLVSFYNNEISEKSEIFDDQFSVERPDGSNFTLKIRSTKLEDSAMYFCASREQGESSNQPQHFGDGTRLSIL.

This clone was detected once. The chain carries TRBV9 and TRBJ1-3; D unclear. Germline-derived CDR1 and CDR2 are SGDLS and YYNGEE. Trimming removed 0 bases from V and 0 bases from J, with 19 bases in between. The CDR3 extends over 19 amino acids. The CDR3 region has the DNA TGTGCCAGCAGCGTAGGAGGAAGCTTGGACGGGAGCTCTGGAAACACCATATATTTT. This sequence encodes CASSVGGSLDGSSGNTIYF.

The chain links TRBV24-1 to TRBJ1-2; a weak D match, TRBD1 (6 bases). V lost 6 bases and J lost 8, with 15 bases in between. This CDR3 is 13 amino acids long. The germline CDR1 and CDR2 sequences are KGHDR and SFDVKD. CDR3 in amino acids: CATSPEAGAGYTF. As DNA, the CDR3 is TGTGCCACCAGTCCCGAAGCAGGGGCCGGCTACACCTTC.

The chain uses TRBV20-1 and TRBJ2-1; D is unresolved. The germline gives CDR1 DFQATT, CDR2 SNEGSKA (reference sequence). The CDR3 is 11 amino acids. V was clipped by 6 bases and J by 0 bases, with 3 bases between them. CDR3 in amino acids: CSAHSYNEQFF. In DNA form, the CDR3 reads TGCAGTGCCCACTCCTACAATGAGCAGTTCTTC.